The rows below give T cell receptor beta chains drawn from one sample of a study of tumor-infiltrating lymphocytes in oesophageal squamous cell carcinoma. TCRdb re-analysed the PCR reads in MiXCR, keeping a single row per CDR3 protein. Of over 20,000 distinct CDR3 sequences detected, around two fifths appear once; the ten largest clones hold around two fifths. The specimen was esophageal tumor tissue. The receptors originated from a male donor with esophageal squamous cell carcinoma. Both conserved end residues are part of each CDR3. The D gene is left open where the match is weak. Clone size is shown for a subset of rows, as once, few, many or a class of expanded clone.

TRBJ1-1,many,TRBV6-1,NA,TGTGCCAGCAGTGAAGCGGGAACGAACACTGAAGCTTTCTTT,CASSEAGTNTEAFF
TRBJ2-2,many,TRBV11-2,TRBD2,TGTGCCAGCAGCTTCCTAGCGGGAGCGAACACCGGGGAGCTGTTTTTT,CASSFLAGANTGELFF
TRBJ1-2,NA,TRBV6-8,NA,TGTGCCAGCAGCACGCCGGGGGGGGTCTACGGCTACACCTTC,CASSTPGGVYGYTF
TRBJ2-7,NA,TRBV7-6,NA,TGTGCCAGCAGCAGACGGGACCGGGCTGGCGAGCAGTACTTC,CASSRRDRAGEQYF
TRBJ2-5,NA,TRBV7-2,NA,TGTGCCAGCAGCGTTCAGGGTCAAGAGACCCAGTACTTC,CASSVQGQETQYF
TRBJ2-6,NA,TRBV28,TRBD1,TGTGCCAGCAGTTCCACCGGGACAGGGGCAAATTCACCCCTCCACTTC,CASSSTGTGANSPLHF
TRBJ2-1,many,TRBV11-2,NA,TGTGCCAGCAGCCATACGGGGGATGAGCAGTTCTTC,CASSHTGDEQFF
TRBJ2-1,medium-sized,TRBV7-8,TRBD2,TGTGCCAGCAGCCCGGGACTACCATATGAGCAGTTCTTC,CASSPGLPYEQFF
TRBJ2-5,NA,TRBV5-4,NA,TGCGCCAGCAGCTTACAGGGAGCCGAAGAGACCCAGTACTTC,CASSLQGAEETQYF
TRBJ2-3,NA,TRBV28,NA,TGTGCCAGCAGTCCCGGAGGGTCAGATACGCAGTATTTT,CASSPGGSDTQYF
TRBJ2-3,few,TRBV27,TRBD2,TGTGCCAGCAGTTCTACTAGCGGGGGTTTCACAGATACGCAGTATTTT,CASSSTSGGFTDTQYF
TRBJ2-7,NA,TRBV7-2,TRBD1,TGTGCCAGCAGCCCTAGGACAGGAAATTCCTACGAGCAGTACTTC,CASSPRTGNSYEQYF
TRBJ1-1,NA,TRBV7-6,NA,TGTGCCAGCAGCGTGAATACGGAAGTGGCTTTCTTT,CASSVNTEVAFF
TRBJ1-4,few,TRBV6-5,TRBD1,TGTGCCAGCAGTTACCCCACAGGGGGGTTTGAAAAACTGTTTTTT,CASSYPTGGFEKLFF
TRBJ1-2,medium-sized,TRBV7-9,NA,TGTGCCAGCAGCCCGACTGACAACTATGGCTACACCTTC,CASSPTDNYGYTF
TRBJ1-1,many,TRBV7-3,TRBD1,TGTGCCAGCAGCTTATCCAGGGGGACTGAAGCTTTCTTT,CASSLSRGTEAFF
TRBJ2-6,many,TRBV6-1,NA,TGTGCCAGCGGGGACTCTGGGGCCAACGTCCTGACTTTC,CASGDSGANVLTF
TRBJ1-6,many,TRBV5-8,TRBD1,TGTGCCAGCAGCCGACAGGGCACTAATTCACCCCTCCACTTT,CASSRQGTNSPLHF
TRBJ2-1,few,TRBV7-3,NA,TGTGCCAGCAGCTTAAGAGCTAGCAAGGGTTGGGATGAGCAGTTCTTC,CASSLRASKGWDEQFF
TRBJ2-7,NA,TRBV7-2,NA,TGTGCCAGCAGCTTCGCATACTACGAGCAGTACTTC,CASSFAYYEQYF
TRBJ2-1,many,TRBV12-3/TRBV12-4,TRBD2,TGTGCCAGCAGTTCCCCCCCTAGGGGACTAGCGGGAGCTGTGCAGTTCTTC,CASSSPPRGLAGAVQFF
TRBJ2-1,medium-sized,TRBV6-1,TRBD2,TGTGCCAGCATCAAAGATCCGGGACTAGCTAAGCAGTTCTTC,CASIKDPGLAKQFF
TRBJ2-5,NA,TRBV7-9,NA,TGTGCCAGCAGCGCCCAAACGAATGCGGAGACCCAGTACTTC,CASSAQTNAETQYF
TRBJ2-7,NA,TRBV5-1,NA,TGCGCCAGCAGCTTGGGTTGGGGGGCATCGGCCTACGAGCAGTACTTC,CASSLGWGASAYEQYF
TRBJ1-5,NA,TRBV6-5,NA,TGTGCCAGCAGATTGACAGGTGGGGATCAGCCCCAGCATTTT,CASRLTGGDQPQHF
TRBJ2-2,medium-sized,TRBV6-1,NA,TGTGCCAGCAGTTCCCCCCGAGCCGGGGAGCTGTTTTTT,CASSSPRAGELFF
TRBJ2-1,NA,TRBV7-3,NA,TGTGCCAGCAGCTTAACCCGGGTGGCTGGGAGCTCCTACAATGAGCAGTTCTTC,CASSLTRVAGSSYNEQFF
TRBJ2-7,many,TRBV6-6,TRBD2,TGTGCCAGCAGTTACCCAGCGGGGGCCTCCTACGAGCAGTACTTC,CASSYPAGASYEQYF
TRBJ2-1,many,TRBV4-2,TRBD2,TGTGCCAGCAGCCAACACGGACTAGCGGCTTCCTACAATGAGCAGTTCTTC,CASSQHGLAASYNEQFF
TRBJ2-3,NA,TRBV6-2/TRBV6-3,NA,TGTGCCAGCAGCCAGAGAATGAACACCGGGGAGCTGTATTTT,CASSQRMNTGELYF
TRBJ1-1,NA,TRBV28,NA,TGTGCCAGCAGTTTAGTCCTGATGAACAGTGAAGCTTTCTTT,CASSLVLMNSEAFF
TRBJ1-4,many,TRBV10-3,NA,TGTGCCATCAGTGAGAGGGCAGAGAATGAAAAACTGTTTTTT,CAISERAENEKLFF
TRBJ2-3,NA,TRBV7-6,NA,TGTGCCAGCAGCCCAAGGGACCCGCACGAAGATACGCAGTATTTT,CASSPRDPHEDTQYF
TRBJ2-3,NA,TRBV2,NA,TGTGCCAGCAGTGAGAGGGTCAACACCGGGGAGCTGTATTTT,CASSERVNTGELYF
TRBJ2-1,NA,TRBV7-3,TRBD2,TGTGCCAGCAGCTTATCGGGGGGAACATACAATGAGCAGTTCTTC,CASSLSGGTYNEQFF
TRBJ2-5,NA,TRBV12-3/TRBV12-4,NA,TGTGCCAGCAGTCCCGGGAGGGGTAAGGGGGCGACCCAGTACTTC,CASSPGRGKGATQYF
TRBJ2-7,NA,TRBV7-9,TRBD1,TGTGCCAGCAGCCTACAGGGGACACTTAACCGGGGGCAGTACTTC,CASSLQGTLNRGQYF
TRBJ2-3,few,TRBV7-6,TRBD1,TGTGCCAGCAGCCTACAGGGGGCAAAGCGAGGTACGCAGTATTTT,CASSLQGAKRGTQYF